What follows is one T cell receptor beta chain and its context. Antigen: not known. These data come from a study of shared clonotypes between healthy human individuals. Study results and caveats: Rarefaction curves obtained for sorted subsets showed sequencing incomplete despite large depth.

CDR1 and CDR2 from the germline V gene are SGHTA and FQGNSA. Trimming pared 0 bases from V and 0 bases from J, leaving 12 bases between. This CDR3 spans 16 amino acids. The table came from immunoSEQ multiplex PCR; TCRdb's copy has only in-frame clones and leaves some out. There are approximately 2.5 million clones in the sample; more than 85% occur only once, and roughly 0.36% lies in the top ten. The rearrangement links TRBV7-2 to TRBJ2-7; tentatively, D is TRBD1 (5 bases). The sample consisted of naive CD4+ T cells from PBMCs. This sample's subset: CD45RA+ positively selected. This TCR came from a man younger than 30 in good health. Some clones in this sample may be carry-over from other donors' samples. In nucleotides, the CDR3 is TGTGCCAGCAGCTTAGCGCTAGGGGCGAGCTCCTACGAGCAGTACTTC. It is translated as CASSLALGASSYEQYF. Filled out from reference TRBV7-2 and TRBJ2-7, the complete variable domain reads GAGVSQSPSNKVTEKGKDVELRCDPISGHTALYWYRQSLGQGLEFLIYFQGNSAPDKSGLPSDRFSAERTGGSVSTLTIQRTQQEDSAVYLCASSLALGASSYEQYFGPGTRLTVT.